One and the same sample provided the 30 T cell receptor beta chains below, sequenced in a study of CD4 and CD8 cells across lung adenocarcinoma regions. TCRdb re-called the PCR reads with MiXCR, one entry per CDR3 protein. Here the sample spans approximately 11,000 distinct CDR3 sequences, around half being singletons. The specimen sequenced was CD8+ T cells from the margin of a lung tumor. These receptors all come from a female donor with lung adenocarcinoma. The CD4 and CD8 labels of this study may be unreliable.

This chain connects TRBV7-8 to TRBJ2-3; TRBD2 matches at 8 bases. CDR1 and CDR2 (germline): SGHVS, FQNEAQ. The V and J ends lost 5 bases and 3 bases, in that order; junction bases with no gene match: 10. This CDR3 has 16 amino acids. CDR3 in DNA: TGTGCCAGCAGCCGGGGTTGGCCGGGGGGGACAGATACGCAGTATTTT. Residues: CASSRGWPGGTDTQYF.

Only one count was recorded for this clonotype. The chain couples TRBV6-1 to TRBJ2-3, with 7 positions matching TRBD2. TRBJ2-7 matches the DNA end more closely, so the J call is doubtful. This CDR3 contains 15 residues. The germline V gene encodes CDR1 MNHNS and CDR2 SASEGT. CDR3 protein: CASSAGVFSKNTQYF. For the CDR3, the DNA is TGTGCCAGCTCCGCGGGGGTGTTTAGCAAAAACACGCAGTACTTC.

Comments on this clonotype: The junction departs from the called germline gene at one end, perhaps through a read error. This chain joins TRBV27 and TRBJ2-5; TRBD1 or TRBD2 may be the D gene (6 bases each). CDR3 size: 14 residues. The germline V gene encodes CDR1 MNHEY and CDR2 SMNVEV (reference sequence). The chain's CDR3 is CAGIGGGVQDTQYF. DNA for the CDR3: TGTGCCGGCATTGGGGGCGGGGTCCAAGATACGCAGTACTTT.

Points on this clonotype: Possible read error: a much larger clone is one base away. The chain recombines TRBV6-1 with TRBJ2-1; 8 bases match TRBD1. This CDR3 spans 13 amino acids. Trimming removed 3 bases from V and 10 bases from J; junction bases left unmatched: 5. Per germline, CDR1 MNHNS and CDR2 SASEGT. CDR3 sequence reads: CASSEDRVDEQFF. As DNA, the CDR3 is TGTGCCAGCAGTGAGGACAGGGTGGACGAGCAGTTCTTC.

The chain carries TRBV7-3 and TRBJ2-1; 8 bases align to TRBD2. Germline trimming cut 4 bases from V and 8 bases from J; bases unmatched to any gene: 7. CDR3 length equals 14 residues. CDR1 is SGHTA, CDR2 FQGTGA, per germline. CDR3 region: CASSSGTRLDEQFF. The DNA of the CDR3 is TGTGCCAGCAGCTCCGGGACTAGATTGGATGAGCAGTTCTTC.

Details on this clonotype: Germline and junction disagree at one end, which may indicate a read error. The V call is TRBV6-1, the J call TRBJ2-3; D is perhaps TRBD1 or TRBD2 (5 bases each). The CDR3 has 15 amino acids. Germline loops: CDR1 MNHNS, CDR2 SASEGT. The CDR3: CASSPSGRDQDTQYF. The CDR3 nucleotides read TGTGCCAGCAGTCCGAGCGGCCGGGACCAAGATACCCAGTATTTC.

On this clonotype: A read error may account for a junction end that differs from germline. The CDR3 region is CAGIGEGGPDTQYF. CDR3 nucleotides: TGTGCGGGCATCGGGGAGGGTGGCCCAGATACGCAGTATTTC. The rearrangement joins TRBV10-3 to TRBJ2-3; 7 bases are shared with TRBD2. Germline V gene data show CDR1 as ENHRY and CDR2 as SYGVKD. The CDR3 runs 14 residues.

The chain joins TRBV6-1 to TRBJ2-1, with 7 bases matching TRBD1. The end of the DNA is better explained by TRBJ2-7, so the J call may be wrong. The CDR3 extends over 18 amino acids. CDR1 is MNHNS, CDR2 SASEGT, per germline. This chain's CDR3 is CASRERQGVTSDGYEQYF. Written as DNA, the CDR3 is TGTGCCAGCAGGGAGAGACAGGGTGTTACCTCTGATGGGTACGAGCAGTACTTC.

As to this clonotype: Its ends do not fully match the called genes, so a read error is possible. The rearrangement links TRBV6-1 to TRBJ2-3, with a weak D call TRBD1 (7 bases). Germline V gene sequence: CDR1 MNHNS, CDR2 SASEGT. CDR3 length: 14 residues. DNA for the CDR3: TGTGCGGGCAGGGGGGCAGGGGGGACAGAGACGCAGTATTTT. This gives the protein CAGRGAGGTETQYF.

The V and J genes are TRBV3-1 and TRBJ2-7; the D is unclear. Germline CDR1 and CDR2: LGHDT and YNNKEL (reference sequence). Trimming cost V 2 bases and J 0 bases, with 5 bases left between them. CDR3 length equals 13 residues. The CDR3 spells CASSQSSSYEQYF. The CDR3 DNA is TGTGCCAGCAGCCAATCAAGCTCCTACGAGCAGTACTTC.

This clonotype was seen just once. The junction departs from germline at one end; a sequencing error may be responsible. The chain employs TRBV6-1 and TRBJ2-3, with D maybe TRBD2 (6 bases). The CDR3 runs 18 residues. Germline V lookup: CDR1 MNHNS, CDR2 SASEGT. For the CDR3, the DNA is TGTGCCTGCAGTGACACCGGCGCGGGGCCGATTCCCAAAGATATGCAGTATTTC. Translating gives CACSDTGAGPIPKDMQYF.

In its sample, this clonotype was seen many times. The chain joins TRBV6-1 to TRBJ2-5; the match to TRBD2 covers 10 bases. The CDR3 length is 15 residues. CDR1 and CDR2 from the germline V gene are MNHNS and SASEGT. The junction had 7 bases not matched to a gene; V was cut back by 4 bases and J by 5 bases. The CDR3 DNA follows: TGTGCCAGCAGTGCGCAGCGGGGGGGCGAGGAGACCCAGTACTTC. Residues: CASSAQRGGEETQYF.

This clonotype was seen at least ten times. V usage is TRBV7-7 and J usage is TRBJ2-1; 14 bases line up with TRBD2. CDR1 is SSHAT, CDR2 FNYEAQ, per germline (reference sequence). Germline trimming cut 5 bases from V and 13 bases from J; bases unmatched to any gene: 10. There are 15 residues in the CDR3. The DNA for the CDR3 is TGTGCCAGCAGCCGGGGACTAGCGGGGGTAGAGACCCAGTTCTTC. This encodes CASSRGLAGVETQFF.

This clonotype is labeled medium-sized. V gene TRBV6-1 combines with J gene TRBJ2-1, with D maybe TRBD1 (6 bases). The V gene lost 4 bases and the J gene lost 10 bases, with 14 bases spanning the gap. Germline CDR1 MNHNS, CDR2 SASEGT. The CDR3 has 13 amino acids. CDR3 region: CASSATGYTEQFF. Here the CDR3 DNA reads TGTGCCAGCAGTGCCACAGGGTACACGGAGCAGTTCTTC.

The gene calls are TRBV27 and TRBJ2-1, with D maybe TRBD2 (6 bases). Germline CDR1 is MNHEY and CDR2 is SMNVEV (reference sequence). V was trimmed by 4 bases and J by 7 bases, leaving 23 bases between them. The CDR3 has 17 residues. CDR3 bases: TGTGCCAGCAGTTCGTCGGCCTCTAGCGTCAGATGGAATGAGCAGTTCTTC. Its translation is CASSSSASSVRWNEQFF.

This clonotype is labeled medium-sized. The CDR3 DNA is TGTGCTAGCCCGGGGGGCTCCGGGGAGCTGTTTTTT. Translated, it gives CASPGGSGELFF. The chain uses TRBV7-7 and TRBJ2-2, with D possibly TRBD2 on 7 matching bases. The CDR3 consists of 12 residues. Germline CDR1 is SSHAT and CDR2 is FNYEAQ (reference sequence).

The rearrangement joins TRBV11-2 to TRBJ2-1; 11 bases line up with TRBD2. V lost 5 bases to trimming and J lost 3 bases; unmatched junction nucleotides: 6. CDR3 length: 16 residues. Germline CDR1 and CDR2: SGHAT and FQNNGV. The DNA of the CDR3 is TGTGCCAGCAGCATCCTAGCGGGGGGAATCTACAATGAGCAGTTCTTC. It codes for CASSILAGGIYNEQFF.

The J gene is TRBJ2-3, the V gene TRBV6-1; a weak D match, TRBD2 (6 bases). Trimming shortened V by 8 bases and J by 11 bases, and 23 bases separated the two germline ends. The CDR3 totals 14 residues. The germline V gene has CDR1 MNHNS and CDR2 SASEGT. This CDR3 is CASRGRGAKDMQYF. CDR3 in DNA: TGTGCCAGCCGGGGGAGAGGGGCCAAAGACATGCAGTATTTT.

The chain is built from TRBV7-2 and TRBJ2-3, with 9 bases aligning to TRBD1. CDR1 SGHTA and CDR2 FQGNSA come from the germline V gene. The CDR3 runs 14 residues. V gave up 5 bases and J gave up 1 base; unmatched junction bases: 1. The CDR3 DNA follows: TGTGCCAGCAGCCGGACAGGGGGCACAGATACGCAGTATTTT. Translating gives CASSRTGGTDTQYF.

The chain has TRBV6-1 and TRBJ2-2; D is undetermined. V lost 7 bases and J lost 5, with 5 bases in between. The CDR3 spans 11 residues. Germline CDR1 reads MNHNS; CDR2 reads SASEGT. The CDR3 region has the DNA TGTGCCAGCATGGGGACCGGGGAGCTGTTTTTT. This codes for CASMGTGELFF.

As for this clonotype: A read error may produce the germline difference seen at one junction end. The CDR3 reads CASSSGQNTDELYF. The CDR3 nucleotides are TGTGCCAGCAGCTCGGGACAGAACACCGATGAGCTGTATTTT. This chain uses TRBV6-1 with TRBJ2-2, with 7 positions matching TRBD1. This CDR3 has 14 residues. The germline gives CDR1 MNHNS, CDR2 SASEGT.

This clonotype was counted ten times or more. The chain has TRBV6-1 and TRBJ2-1; a weak D match, TRBD1 (6 bases). The DNA end favors TRBJ2-5, so the J call may be wrong. This CDR3 is 13 amino acids long. The germline V gene has CDR1 MNHNS and CDR2 SASEGT. This CDR3 reads CASSRTGFEAQYF. The CDR3 DNA follows: TGTGCCAGCAGCCGCACAGGGTTTGAGGCCCAGTACTTC.

This clonotype was counted only a few times. The V gene is TRBV5-1, the J gene TRBJ2-1; 12 bases map to TRBD2. The CDR3 contains 15 residues. The junction had 6 bases not matched to a gene; V was cut back by 4 bases and J by 7 bases. Germline V gives CDR1 SGHRS, CDR2 YFSETQ. The CDR3 coding sequence is TGCGCCAGCAGCCCCGGGACTAGCGGGTTGAATGAGCAGTTCTTC. Residues: CASSPGTSGLNEQFF.

This clonotype was seen a handful of times. V and J are TRBV20-1 and TRBJ1-2, with D tentatively TRBD1 (5 bases). This CDR3 is 13 amino acids long. Germline values: CDR1 DFQATT, CDR2 SNEGSKA (reference sequence). Trimming took off 6 bases at V and 3 bases at J, with 14 bases between the two ends. The CDR3 loop is CSARDQGDYGYTF. CDR3 DNA: TGCAGTGCGCGAGATCAGGGAGACTATGGCTACACCTTC.

The chain carries TRBV19 and TRBJ1-1, with D unclear. CDR1 is LNHDA and CDR2 is SQIVND in the germline V gene (reference sequence). The CDR3 has 13 amino acids. The V gene lost 3 bases and the J gene lost 5 bases, with 10 bases spanning the gap. The chain's CDR3 is CASSMGFGTEAFF. The CDR3 DNA is TGTGCCAGTAGTATGGGGTTCGGAACTGAAGCTTTCTTT.

This clonotype occurred many times. CDR3 amino acids: CAISRTGGRYNEQFF. DNA for the CDR3: TGTGCCATCAGTCGGACAGGGGGCAGGTACAATGAGCAGTTCTTC. The chain employs TRBV10-3 and TRBJ2-1, with 11 positions matching TRBD1. The CDR3 totals 15 residues. Per germline, CDR1 ENHRY and CDR2 SYGVKD. V shed 5 bases, J shed 4 bases, and the junction held 4 bases outside the gene matches.

The genes are TRBV6-1 and TRBJ2-4, with 7 bases that match TRBD2. The J call may be mistaken, given a closer DNA end match to TRBJ2-3. CDR1 and CDR2 (germline): MNHNS, SASEGT. The CDR3 spans 18 residues. The CDR3 loop reads CASSSPGPHRLAANIQYF. DNA of the CDR3: TGTGCCAGCAGCAGTCCCGGACCACATCGACTAGCCGCAAATATTCAGTATTTT.

The chain recombines TRBV6-5 with TRBJ2-1; perhaps TRBD2 as D (6 bases). The DNA end favors TRBJ2-7, so the J call may be wrong. There are 13 residues in the CDR3. Germline CDR1 MNHEY, CDR2 SVGAGI. CDR3 nucleotide sequence: TGTGCCAGCAGTTACCAGGGAGGCTACGAGCAGTACTTC. Residues: CASSYQGGYEQYF.

The table lists this clonotype with a few counts. The chain couples TRBV6-1 to TRBJ2-2; perhaps TRBD1 as D (5 bases). V was clipped by 6 bases and J by 0 bases, with 11 bases between them. This CDR3 contains 15 residues. In germline, CDR1 is MNHNS, CDR2 SASEGT. DNA of the CDR3: TGTGCCAGCAGGAGACAGATCTCGAACACCGGGGAGCTGTTTTTT. Translation gives CASRRQISNTGELFF.

This clonotype was counted many times. This chain uses TRBV11-2 with TRBJ2-1; tentatively, D is TRBD1 (6 bases). This CDR3 comprises 16 residues. The V gene's germline CDR1 is SGHAT and CDR2 FQNNGV. Trimming pared 3 bases from V and 0 bases from J, leaving 12 bases between. The CDR3 reads CASSFQQGHSYNEQFF. The DNA of the CDR3 is TGTGCCAGCAGCTTTCAGCAGGGGCACTCCTACAATGAGCAGTTCTTC. Full variable domain (outside the CDR3, taken from reference TRBV11-2 and TRBJ2-1): EAGVAQSPRYKIIEKRQSVAFWCNPISGHATLYWYQQILGQGPKLLIQFQNNGVVDDSQLPKDRFSAERLKGVDSTLKIQPAKLEDSAVYLCASSFQQGHSYNEQFFGPGTRLTVL.